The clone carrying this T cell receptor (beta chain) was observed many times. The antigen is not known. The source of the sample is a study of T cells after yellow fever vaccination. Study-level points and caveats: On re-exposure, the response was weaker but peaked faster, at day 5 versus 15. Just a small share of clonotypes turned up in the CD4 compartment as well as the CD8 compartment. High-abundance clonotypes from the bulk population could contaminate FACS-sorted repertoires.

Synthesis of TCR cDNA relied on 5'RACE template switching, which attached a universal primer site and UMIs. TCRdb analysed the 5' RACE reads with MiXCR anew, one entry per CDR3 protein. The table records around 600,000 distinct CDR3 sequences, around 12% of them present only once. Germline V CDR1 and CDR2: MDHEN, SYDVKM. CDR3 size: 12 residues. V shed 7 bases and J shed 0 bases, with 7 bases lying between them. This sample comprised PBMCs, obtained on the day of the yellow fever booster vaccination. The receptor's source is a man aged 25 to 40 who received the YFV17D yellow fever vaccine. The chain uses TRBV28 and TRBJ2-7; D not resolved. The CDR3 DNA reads TGTGCCAGCACCGGCAGCTCCTACGAGCAGTACTTC. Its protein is CASTGSSYEQYF. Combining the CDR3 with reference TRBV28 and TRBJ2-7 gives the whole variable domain DVKVTQSSRYLVKRTGEKVFLECVQDMDHENMFWYRQDPGLGLRLIYFSYDVKMKEKGDIPEGYSVSREKKERFSLILESASTNQTSMYLCASTGSSYEQYFGPGTRLTVT.